Below, one TCR beta chain is given with its context. The entry originates in a study of blood T cell repertoires in COVID-19. Study-level information: Samples representing acute and convalescent COVID-19 were sourced from the United States, Italy and Spain. Sources were T cells, B-cell-depleted T cells, or PBMCs; the material itself was cDNA or gDNA.

Method: immunoSEQ multiplex PCR; TCRdb's copy keeps in-frame clones and lacks some. The sample includes roughly 500,000 clones, approximately 89% seen only once; the top ten take around 0.92%. Germline V gene data show CDR1 as GTSNPN and CDR2 as SVGIG (reference sequence). Trimming removed 1 base from V and 4 bases from J, with 10 bases in between. There are 13 residues in the CDR3. V usage is TRBV30 and J usage is TRBJ1-1; D is unclear. What was sequenced was peripheral blood. This sequence was found in a young man with COVID-19, enrolled during active disease. This CDR3 reads CAWSAHRGTEAFF. CDR3 nucleotides: TGTGCCTGGAGTGCGCACCGGGGCACTGAAGCTTTCTTT.